This section outlines one T cell receptor (beta chain) sequence together with its context. The germline gives CDR1 KGHSH, CDR2 LQKENI. The J segment lost 4 bases and the V segment lost 6 bases, leaving 6 bases of the junction unmatched. CDR3 length: 14 amino acids. This record belongs to a study of blood T cell repertoires in COVID-19. The repertoire was sequenced with immunoSEQ multiplex PCR; TCRdb's copy has only in-frame clones and lacks some. The sample lists tens of thousands of clones, around 83% occurring once. The chain recombines TRBV18 with TRBJ2-1; 7 bases fit TRBD1. Sequencing input: peripheral blood. The origin of this receptor is a human donor in a cohort sampled during active COVID-19. In nucleotides, the CDR3 is TGTGCCAGCTCCTTAGGGGGCGGATACAATGAGCAGTTCTTC. Translation: CASSLGGGYNEQFF.